These 28 T cell receptor beta chains came from one sample sequenced in a study of cytomegalovirus exposure and HLA in healthy donors. PCR primers comprised 60 Vbeta and 13 Jbeta primers. The protocol was immunoSEQ multiplex PCR, while the TCRdb copy is restricted to in-frame clones and leaves out a portion. Of 150,000 to 200,000 clones listed, more than 70% are singletons. The sequenced material came from PBMCs. The receptors come from a boy between 5 and 17 years old in good health and CMV-seronegative.

The chain combines TRBV7-2 with TRBJ2-1; D possibly corresponds to TRBD1 (6 bases). Germline-derived CDR1 and CDR2 are SGHTA and FQGNSA. The length of the CDR3 is 19 residues. V lost 5 bases, J lost 0 bases, and 23 bases lay in between. The CDR3 DNA sequence: TGTGCCAGCAGCGTTCACGGGACACCGAAACGCAGCTCCTACAATGAGCAGTTCTTC. This encodes CASSVHGTPKRSSYNEQFF.

This chain joins TRBV13 and TRBJ2-3; a possible D gene is TRBD1 (6 bases). The V end was cut by 5 bases, the J end by 0 bases, with 6 bases between. The CDR3 loop spans 13 amino acids. In germline, CDR1 is PRHDT, CDR2 FYEKMQ (reference sequence). CDR3 sequence: CASSQGSTDTQYF. The CDR3 DNA sequence: TGTGCCAGCAGCCAGGGGAGCACAGATACGCAGTATTTT.

The CDR3, as DNA: TGTGCCAGCAGTTCCCCGACAGGGTTACAAGAGACCCAGTACTTC. Translated, it gives CASSSPTGLQETQYF. This chain connects TRBV28 to TRBJ2-5, with 7 bases matching TRBD1. Germline values: CDR1 MDHEN, CDR2 SYDVKM. The CDR3 loop spans 15 amino acids. V shed 4 bases, J shed 2 bases, and the junction held 7 bases outside the gene matches.

V and J are TRBV28 and TRBJ2-1, with unresolved D. V was cut by 6 bases and J by 4 bases, with 7 bases left in between. In germline, CDR1 is MDHEN, CDR2 SYDVKM. The CDR3 spans 12 residues. The CDR3 loop is CASSPQYNEQFF. DNA of the CDR3: TGTGCCAGCAGCCCCCAATACAATGAGCAGTTCTTC.

V is TRBV2 and J is TRBJ2-7; D may be TRBD2 (6 bases). From germline, CDR1 is SNHLY and CDR2 FYNNEI. The length of the CDR3 is 15 residues. V gave up 7 bases and J gave up 1 base, with 17 bases separating them. The CDR3 reads CASNLYDGTSYEQYF. In nucleotides, the CDR3 is TGTGCCAGCAACCTCTATGACGGGACTTCCTACGAGCAGTACTTC.

For the CDR3, the DNA is TGTGCCAGCAGTGACTCCCCAGACAGGGGGCCAGGCACTGAAGCTTTCTTT. It specifies CASSDSPDRGPGTEAFF. The chain recombines TRBV6-4 with TRBJ1-1, with 10 nucleotides matching TRBD1. CDR3 length: 17 amino acids. J was trimmed by 4 bases and V by 0 bases; bases with no gene match: 8. CDR1 and CDR2 (germline): MRHNA, SNTAGT.

This sequence joins TRBV14 and TRBJ1-1; D ambiguous. Germline assignment: CDR1 SGHDN and CDR2 FVKESK. Trimming took 4 bases from V and 0 from J, leaving 9 bases between them. The CDR3 sequence is 14 residues long. In nucleotides, the CDR3 is TGTGCCAGCAGCCTAGATTTATTGAACACTGAAGCTTTCTTT. Translation: CASSLDLLNTEAFF.

This rearrangement joins TRBV9 to TRBJ1-1; 9 bases are a match to TRBD1. Germline V gene data show CDR1 as SGDLS and CDR2 as YYNGEE. CDR3 length: 15 amino acids. The V segment lost 0 bases and the J segment 4 bases; nucleotides outside the gene matches: 4. The CDR3, as DNA: TGTGCCAGCAGCGTAGGGACAGGGGTGGGCACTGAAGCTTTCTTT. This encodes CASSVGTGVGTEAFF.

The chain recombines TRBV5-4 with TRBJ2-1, with TRBD2 matching 11 bases. Germline V gene lookup returns CDR1 SGHNT and CDR2 YYREEE (reference sequence). V lost 4 bases to trimming and J lost 7 bases; unmatched junction nucleotides: 7. There are 15 residues in the CDR3. CDR3 in amino acids: CASSLAGGRGNEQFF. The DNA for the CDR3 is TGTGCCAGCAGCCTAGCGGGGGGCCGTGGGAATGAGCAGTTCTTC.

This chain joins TRBV9 and TRBJ2-3, with a tentative D call TRBD2 (5 bases). Germline assignment: CDR1 SGDLS and CDR2 YYNGEE. The CDR3 totals 14 residues. V lost 0 bases and J lost 2, with 7 bases in between. CDR3 amino acids: CASSVGGSTDTQYF. CDR3 DNA sequence: TGTGCCAGCAGCGTAGGCGGGTCCACAGATACGCAGTATTTT.

The gene calls are TRBV7-3 and TRBJ2-5; 9 bases map to TRBD2. J was trimmed by 7 bases and V by 1 base; bases with no gene match: 13. This CDR3 has 17 amino acids. In germline, CDR1 is SGHTA, CDR2 FQGTGA. CDR3 amino acids: CASSLSGRAPNDGTQYF. CDR3 nucleotide sequence: TGTGCCAGCAGCTTAAGCGGGAGGGCCCCGAATGATGGGACCCAGTACTTC.

The V and J genes are TRBV30 and TRBJ1-5; possibly TRBD1 for D (6 bases). The germline CDR1 and CDR2 sequences are GTSNPN and SVGIG (reference sequence). This CDR3 spans 15 amino acids. The V end was cut by 5 bases, the J end by 1 base, with 15 bases between. CDR3 sequence: CAWDPPDSSNQPQHF. CDR3 bases: TGTGCCTGGGACCCCCCGGACAGCAGCAATCAGCCCCAGCATTTT.

The count of this clone is one. The V gene is TRBV19, the J gene TRBJ1-5; D possibly corresponds to TRBD1 (5 bases). This CDR3 comprises 17 residues. Trimming shortened V by 2 bases and J by 0 bases, and 14 bases separated the two germline ends. CDR1 and CDR2 from the germline V gene are LNHDA and SQIVND (reference sequence). This CDR3 reads CASSIRGTPDSNQPQHF. The CDR3 region has the DNA TGTGCCAGTAGTATAAGGGGCACTCCCGATAGCAATCAGCCCCAGCATTTT.

V is TRBV2 and J is TRBJ1-6; D is perhaps TRBD1 (5 bases). This CDR3 is 16 amino acids long. The germline gives CDR1 SNHLY, CDR2 FYNNEI. Trimming took 9 bases from V and 0 from J, leaving 15 bases between them. The CDR3, as DNA: TGTGCCAGTAACCCAGGGTTCAGCTCCTATAATTCACCCCTCCACTTT. This translates into CASNPGFSSYNSPLHF.

As DNA, the CDR3 is TGTGCCAGCAGCCCCTCGGGACAGACGAATTCACCCCTCCACTTT. The encoded protein is CASSPSGQTNSPLHF. The chain has TRBV7-3 and TRBJ1-6; 7 bases align to TRBD1. Germline V gene sequence: CDR1 SGHTA, CDR2 FQGTGA. The CDR3 runs to 15 residues. The V and J ends lost 5 bases and 7 bases, in that order; junction bases with no gene match: 8.

This sequence joins TRBV10-2 and TRBJ2-7; TRBD2 matches at 12 bases. Germline V gives CDR1 WSHSY, CDR2 SAAADI. The CDR3 is made up of 14 amino acids. Germline trimming cut 10 bases from V and 5 bases from J; bases unmatched to any gene: 9. In DNA, the CDR3 is TGCGCCACCCGACGACTAGCGGGAGTGGACGAGCAGTACTTC. Its protein is CATRRLAGVDEQYF.

The V gene is TRBV30, the J gene TRBJ1-3, with D unresolved. V was trimmed by 1 base and J by 5 bases, leaving 6 bases between them. Germline assignment: CDR1 GTSNPN and CDR2 SVGIG (reference sequence). The CDR3 has 12 residues. CDR3 loop: CAWSASRNTIYF. The CDR3 DNA reads as TGTGCCTGGAGTGCCTCCCGAAACACCATATATTTT.

The chain has TRBV2 and TRBJ1-3; maybe TRBD1 (5 bases). The CDR3 is 12 amino acids. Germline assignment: CDR1 SNHLY and CDR2 FYNNEI. V lost 7 bases to trimming and J lost 4 bases, with 8 bases between them. In DNA form, the CDR3 reads TGTGCCAGCAAGAGGACAGGAAACACCATATATTTT. Protein: CASKRTGNTIYF.

This clone was found a few times. The V call is TRBV5-1, the J call TRBJ1-1, with D tentatively TRBD1 (5 bases). The V end lost 7 bases, the J end lost 6 bases, and 10 bases lay between the germline ends. The CDR3 length is 11 residues. Looked up from germline, CDR1 is SGHRS and CDR2 is YFSETQ. The CDR3 bases are TGCGCCAGCTATCAGGGCTCTGAAGCTTTCTTT. Protein sequence: CASYQGSEAFF.

This clone was seen more than once but under ten times. This chain links TRBV6-6 with TRBJ1-1; D remains ambiguous. The germline V gene has CDR1 MNHNY and CDR2 SVGAGI (reference sequence). The CDR3 is 13 residues long. Between the trimmed V and J ends, which lost 5 bases and 1 base, there was a span of 8 bases. The CDR3 reads CASSTVQNTEAFF. The CDR3 DNA is TGTGCCAGCAGTACGGTTCAGAACACTGAAGCTTTCTTT.

V gene TRBV4-2 combines with J gene TRBJ2-1; tentative D call: TRBD2 (6 bases). Germline V lookup: CDR1 LGHNA, CDR2 YNFKEQ. The CDR3 runs 17 residues. Between the trimmed V and J ends, which lost 4 bases and 15 bases, there was a span of 31 bases. CDR3 amino acids: CASSPTTWRDAGRRGFF. DNA of the CDR3: TGTGCCAGCAGCCCCACAACTTGGAGGGACGCCGGAAGACGTGGGTTCTTC.

This clone appeared a single time. This chain uses TRBV27 with TRBJ1-1; tentatively, D is TRBD1 (5 bases). V dropped 0 bases and J dropped 1 base, with 9 bases sitting between them. This CDR3 is built from 15 residues. Germline lookup yields CDR1 MNHEY and CDR2 SMNVEV (reference sequence). This CDR3 is CASSLSSGGNTEAFF. For the CDR3, the DNA is TGTGCCAGCAGTTTATCTTCCGGGGGGAACACTGAAGCTTTCTTT.

The chain links TRBV18 to TRBJ1-4; D is perhaps TRBD1 (5 bases). CDR1 and CDR2 (germline): KGHSH, LQKENI. V lost 2 bases, J lost 1 base, and 14 bases lay in between. The CDR3 is 17 residues long. The CDR3 spells CASSPSKGPLTNEKLFF. The CDR3 DNA reads TGTGCCAGCTCACCATCCAAGGGGCCCCTAACTAATGAAAAACTGTTTTTT. Filled out from reference TRBV18 and TRBJ1-4, the complete variable domain reads NAGVMQNPRHLVRRRGQEARLRCSPMKGHSHVYWYRQLPEEGLKFMVYLQKENIIDESGMPKERFSAEFPKEGPSILRIQQVVRGDSAAYFCASSPSKGPLTNEKLFFGSGTQLSVL.

The V call is TRBV25-1, the J call TRBJ2-2; TRBD2 might be the D (6 bases). Trimming shortened V by 7 bases and J by 7 bases, and 10 bases separated the two germline ends. This CDR3 contains 12 residues. Germline loops: CDR1 MGHDK, CDR2 SYGVNS. The CDR3 is CASTLGGGELFF. In DNA form, the CDR3 reads TGTGCCAGCACTTTGGGAGGCGGGGAGCTGTTTTTT.

This CDR3 reads CASSLKRAGNSPLHF. DNA of the CDR3: TGTGCCAGCAGCTTGAAGCGGGCGGGTAATTCACCCCTCCACTTT. The chain uses TRBV5-6 and TRBJ1-6; D unclear. The CDR3 totals 15 residues. V was clipped by 1 base and J by 6 bases, with 11 bases between them. Germline V gene lookup returns CDR1 SGHDT and CDR2 YYEEEE.

The chain links TRBV11-3 to TRBJ2-2, with TRBD1 matching 10 bases. Germline trimming cut 5 bases from V and 3 bases from J; bases unmatched to any gene: 6. The germline V gene encodes CDR1 SGHNT and CDR2 YENEEA. The CDR3 is 16 residues long. CDR3 sequence (DNA): TGTGCCAGCAGCCCAGGGGACAGGGGTGACACCGGGGAGCTGTTTTTT. The encoded protein is CASSPGDRGDTGELFF. Filled out from reference TRBV11-3 and TRBJ2-2, the complete variable domain reads EAGVVQSPRYKIIEKKQPVAFWCNPISGHNTLYWYLQNLGQGPELLIRYENEEAVDDSQLPKDRFSAERLKGVDSTLKIQPAELGDSAVYLCASSPGDRGDTGELFFGEGSRLTVL.

The chain couples TRBV28 to TRBJ2-1; TRBD2 might be the D (7 bases). CDR1 and CDR2 (germline): MDHEN, SYDVKM. CDR3 length: 14 amino acids. Trimming left V 2 bases short and J 10 bases short, with 15 bases between. CDR3 coding DNA: TGTGCCAGCAGTTTACTGGGGGGGCGGGGGGAGCAGTTCTTC. Translation gives CASSLLGGRGEQFF.

The rearrangement joins TRBV4-1 to TRBJ2-1; 7 bases line up with TRBD2. The CDR3 is made up of 16 amino acids. J lost 10 bases, V lost 1 base, and 13 bases had no gene match. CDR1 MGHRA and CDR2 YSYEKL come from the germline V gene. The CDR3 here is CASSQAIAGVKWEQFF. CDR3 DNA: TGCGCCAGCAGCCAAGCTATCGCGGGAGTGAAGTGGGAGCAGTTCTTC.